This TCR beta chain was identified during a study of blood T cells in healthy people across ages. It was with a sample-barcoded 5' primer and a J-beta primer mix that a second PCR of roughly 7 to 12 cycles was run. From the 5' RACE reads, TCRdb called clonotypes with MiXCR, one entry per CDR3 protein. This table holds 1,500,000 or so distinct CDR3 sequences, approximately 42% found once. The CDR3 covers 12 residues. Germline lookup yields CDR1 DFQATT and CDR2 SNEGSKA (reference sequence). Deletions cut 4 bases from V and 6 bases from J, with 12 bases between. This sequence originates from a woman younger than 35 in good health. The specimen was blood. The chain joins TRBV20-1 to TRBJ1-1; the D gene is possibly TRBD1 (6 bases). Here the CDR3 DNA reads TGCAGTGCTACTAGCCAGGGGCCTGAAGCTTTCTTT. Translated: CSATSQGPEAFF.